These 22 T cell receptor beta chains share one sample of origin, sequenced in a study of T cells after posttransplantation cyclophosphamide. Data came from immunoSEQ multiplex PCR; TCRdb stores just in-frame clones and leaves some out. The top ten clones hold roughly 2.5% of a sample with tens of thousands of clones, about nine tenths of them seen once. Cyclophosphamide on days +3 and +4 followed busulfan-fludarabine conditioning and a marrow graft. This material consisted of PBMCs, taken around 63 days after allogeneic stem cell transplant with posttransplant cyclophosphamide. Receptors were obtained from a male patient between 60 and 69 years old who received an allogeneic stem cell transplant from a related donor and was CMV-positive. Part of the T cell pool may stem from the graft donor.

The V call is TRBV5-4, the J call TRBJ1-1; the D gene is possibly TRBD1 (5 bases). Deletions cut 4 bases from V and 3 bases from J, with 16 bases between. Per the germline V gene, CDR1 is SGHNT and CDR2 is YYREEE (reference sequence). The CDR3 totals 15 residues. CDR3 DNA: TGTGCCAGCAGCCTTGTGGTGGGGCGAGACACTGAAGCTTTCTTT. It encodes CASSLVVGRDTEAFF.

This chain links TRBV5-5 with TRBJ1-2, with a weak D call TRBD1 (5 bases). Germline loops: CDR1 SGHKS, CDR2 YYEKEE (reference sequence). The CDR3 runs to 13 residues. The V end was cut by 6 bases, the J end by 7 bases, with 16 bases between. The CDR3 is CASTSGWLGGYTF. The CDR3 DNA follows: TGTGCCAGCACTTCAGGGTGGTTGGGTGGCTACACCTTC.

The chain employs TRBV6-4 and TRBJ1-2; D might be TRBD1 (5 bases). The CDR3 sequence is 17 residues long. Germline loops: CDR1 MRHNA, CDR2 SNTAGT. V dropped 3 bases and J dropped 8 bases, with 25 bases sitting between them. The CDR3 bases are TGTGCCAGCAGTGAGACCGAACAGGAACTTATCGTGAGAGGCTACACCTTC. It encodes CASSETEQELIVRGYTF.

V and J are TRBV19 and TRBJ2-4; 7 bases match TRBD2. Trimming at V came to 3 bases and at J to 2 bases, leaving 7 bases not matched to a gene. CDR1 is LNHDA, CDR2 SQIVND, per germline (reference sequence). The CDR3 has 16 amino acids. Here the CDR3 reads CASSIGRGLTKNIQYF. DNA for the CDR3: TGTGCCAGTAGTATTGGGAGGGGCTTGACCAAAAACATTCAGTACTTC. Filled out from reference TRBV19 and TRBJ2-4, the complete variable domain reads DGGITQSPKYLFRKEGQNVTLSCEQNLNHDAMYWYRQDPGQGLRLIYYSQIVNDFQKGDIAEGYSVSREKKESFPLTVTSAQKNPTAFYLCASSIGRGLTKNIQYFGAGTRLSVL.

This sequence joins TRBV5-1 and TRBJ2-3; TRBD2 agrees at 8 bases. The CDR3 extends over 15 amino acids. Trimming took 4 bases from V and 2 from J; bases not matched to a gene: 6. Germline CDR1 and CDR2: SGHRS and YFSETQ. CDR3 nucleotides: TGCGCCAGCAGCCCCGGGACTAGAGCCACAGATACGCAGTATTTT. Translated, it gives CASSPGTRATDTQYF.

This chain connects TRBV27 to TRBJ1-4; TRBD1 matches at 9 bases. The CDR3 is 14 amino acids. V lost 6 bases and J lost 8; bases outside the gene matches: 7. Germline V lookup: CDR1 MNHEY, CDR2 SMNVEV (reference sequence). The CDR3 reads CASSVQGAGEKLFF. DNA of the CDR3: TGTGCCAGCAGCGTACAGGGGGCTGGGGAAAAACTGTTTTTT. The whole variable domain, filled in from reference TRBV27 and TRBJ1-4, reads EAQVTQNPRYLITVTGKKLTVTCSQNMNHEYMSWYRQDPGLGLRQIYYSMNVEVTDKGDVPEGYKVSRKEKRNFPLILESPSPNQTSLYFCASSVQGAGEKLFFGSGTQLSVL.

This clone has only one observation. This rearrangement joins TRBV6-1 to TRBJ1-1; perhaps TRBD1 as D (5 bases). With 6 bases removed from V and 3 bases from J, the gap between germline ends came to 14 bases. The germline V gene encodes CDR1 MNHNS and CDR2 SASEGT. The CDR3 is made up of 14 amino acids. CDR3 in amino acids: CASSMGGEHTEAFF. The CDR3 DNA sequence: TGTGCCAGCAGCATGGGGGGGGAGCACACTGAAGCTTTCTTT.

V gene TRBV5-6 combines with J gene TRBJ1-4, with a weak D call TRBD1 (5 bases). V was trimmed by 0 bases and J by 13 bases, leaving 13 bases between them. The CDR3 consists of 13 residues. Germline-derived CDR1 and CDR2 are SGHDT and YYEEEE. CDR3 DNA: TGTGCCAGCAGCTTGGCGTGGGGGGACTTACTGTTTTTT. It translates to CASSLAWGDLLFF.

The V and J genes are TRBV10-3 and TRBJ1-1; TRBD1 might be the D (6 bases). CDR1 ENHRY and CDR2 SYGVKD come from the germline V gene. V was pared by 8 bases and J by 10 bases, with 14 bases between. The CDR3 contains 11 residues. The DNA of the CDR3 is TGTGCCATCGGTACAGGGCAGGGAGCTTTCTTT. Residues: CAIGTGQGAFF.

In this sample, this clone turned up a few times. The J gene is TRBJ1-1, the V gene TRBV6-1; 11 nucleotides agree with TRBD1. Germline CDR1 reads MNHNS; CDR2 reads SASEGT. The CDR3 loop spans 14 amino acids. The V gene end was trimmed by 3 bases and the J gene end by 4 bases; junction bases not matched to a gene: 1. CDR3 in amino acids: CASSDGTGGTEAFF. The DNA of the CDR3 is TGTGCCAGCAGTGATGGGACAGGGGGCACTGAAGCTTTCTTT.

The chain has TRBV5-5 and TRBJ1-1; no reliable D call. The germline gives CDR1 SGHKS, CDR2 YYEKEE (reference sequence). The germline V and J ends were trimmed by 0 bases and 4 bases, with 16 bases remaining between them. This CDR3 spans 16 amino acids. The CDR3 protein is CASSLGGVMWGTEAFF. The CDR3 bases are TGTGCCAGCAGCTTGGGCGGGGTCATGTGGGGCACTGAAGCTTTCTTT.

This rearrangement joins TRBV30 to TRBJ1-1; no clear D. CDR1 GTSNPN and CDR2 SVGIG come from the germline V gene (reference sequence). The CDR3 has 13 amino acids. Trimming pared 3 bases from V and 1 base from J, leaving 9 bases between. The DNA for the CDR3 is TGTGCCTGGAGCGAACACGCGAACACTGAAGCTTTCTTT. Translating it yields CAWSEHANTEAFF.

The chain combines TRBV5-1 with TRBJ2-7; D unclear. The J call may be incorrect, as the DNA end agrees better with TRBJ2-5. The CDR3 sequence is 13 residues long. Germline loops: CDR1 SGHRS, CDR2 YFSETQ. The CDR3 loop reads CASSLFELETQYF. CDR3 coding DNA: TGCGCCAGCAGCTTGTTCGAATTGGAGACCCAGTACTTC.

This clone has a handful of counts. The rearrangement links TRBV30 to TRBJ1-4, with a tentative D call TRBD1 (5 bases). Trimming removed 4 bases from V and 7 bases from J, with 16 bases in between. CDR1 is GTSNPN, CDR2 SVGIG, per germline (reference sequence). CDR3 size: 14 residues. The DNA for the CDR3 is TGTGCCTGGACCCCCCTTTTGGGGGGTGAAAAACTGTTTTTT. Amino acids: CAWTPLLGGEKLFF.

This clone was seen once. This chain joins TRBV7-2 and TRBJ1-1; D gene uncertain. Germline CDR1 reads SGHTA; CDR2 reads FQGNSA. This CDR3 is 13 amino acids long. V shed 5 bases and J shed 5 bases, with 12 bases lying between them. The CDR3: CASSLIWLTEAFF. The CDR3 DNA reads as TGTGCCAGCAGCCTAATATGGTTGACTGAAGCTTTCTTT.

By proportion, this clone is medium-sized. The CDR3 here is CAISDPELGQGAPRGELFF. The CDR3 coding sequence is TGTGCCATCAGTGACCCTGAGTTGGGACAGGGGGCGCCAAGGGGGGAGCTGTTTTTT. V gene TRBV10-3 combines with J gene TRBJ2-2; 12 bases map to TRBD1. Trimming at V came to 3 bases and at J to 8 bases, leaving 16 bases not matched to a gene. CDR1 is ENHRY, CDR2 SYGVKD, per germline. This CDR3 comprises 19 residues.

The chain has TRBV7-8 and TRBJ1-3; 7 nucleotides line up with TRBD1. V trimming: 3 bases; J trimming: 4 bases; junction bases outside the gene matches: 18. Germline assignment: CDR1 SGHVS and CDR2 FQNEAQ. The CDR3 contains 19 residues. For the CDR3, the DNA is TGTGCCAGCAGCTTGCCGAGACAGGGCTCCTTGGGGACAGGAAACACCATATATTTT. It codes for CASSLPRQGSLGTGNTIYF.

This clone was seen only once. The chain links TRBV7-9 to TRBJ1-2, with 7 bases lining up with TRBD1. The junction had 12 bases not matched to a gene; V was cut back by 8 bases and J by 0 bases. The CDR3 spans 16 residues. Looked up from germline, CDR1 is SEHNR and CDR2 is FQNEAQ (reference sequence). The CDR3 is CASPLIPGQPNYGYTF. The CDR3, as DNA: TGTGCCAGCCCGCTCATACCGGGACAGCCTAACTATGGCTACACCTTC.

The CDR3 spells CASSPRGSSYNEQFF. The CDR3 nucleotides read TGTGCCAGCAGCCCTAGGGGGAGCTCCTACAATGAGCAGTTCTTC. The V gene is TRBV5-4, the J gene TRBJ2-1; D might be TRBD1 (6 bases). The ends were cut back, 4 bases at V and 0 bases at J, with 11 bases in the middle. The CDR3 covers 15 residues. CDR1 is SGHNT and CDR2 is YYREEE in the germline V gene (reference sequence).

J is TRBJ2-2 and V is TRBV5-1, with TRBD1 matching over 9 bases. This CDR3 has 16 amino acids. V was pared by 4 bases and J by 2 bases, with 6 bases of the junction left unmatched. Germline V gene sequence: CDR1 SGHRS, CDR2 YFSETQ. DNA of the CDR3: TGCGCCAGCAGCCCGCGACAGGGGGTTAACACCGGGGAGCTGTTTTTT. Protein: CASSPRQGVNTGELFF.

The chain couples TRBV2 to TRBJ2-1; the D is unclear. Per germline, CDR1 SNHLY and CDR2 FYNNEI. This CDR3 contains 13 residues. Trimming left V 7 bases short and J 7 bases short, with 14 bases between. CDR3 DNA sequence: TGTGCCAGCAACGATAGACTCTTAAATGAGCAGTTCTTC. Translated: CASNDRLLNEQFF.

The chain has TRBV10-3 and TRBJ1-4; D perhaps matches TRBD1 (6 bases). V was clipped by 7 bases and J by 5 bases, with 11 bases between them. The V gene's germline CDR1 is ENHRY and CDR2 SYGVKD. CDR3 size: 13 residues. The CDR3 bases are TGTGCCATCAAGGACAGTACGAATGAAAAACTGTTTTTT. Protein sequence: CAIKDSTNEKLFF.